Listed below are T cell receptor beta chains from one sample, sequenced in a study of post-analysis software for immune sequencing data. TCRdb analysed the PCR reads with MiXCR anew, one entry per CDR3 protein. Of fewer than 600,000 distinct CDR3 sequences in the sample, around 40% were seen once. The specimen sequenced was blood. The receptors derive from a girl aged 10 to 17 with multiple sclerosis. CDR3s leave out the opening cysteine and the closing phenylalanine or tryptophan.

v_call cdr3_aa
TRBV5-6 AGSPPAQGSRYEQY
TRBV9 ASSVTGFQETQY
TRBV7-9 ASSALGGNEQF
TRBV12-3/TRBV12-4 ASSLAGGTERQF
TRBV2 ASSVGTSGRETYEQY
TRBV6-2/TRBV6-3 ASSNGLAPSISYNEQF
TRBV11-2 ASSLALLAGGSTDTQY
TRBV7-2 ASSFVGTSGSGEQF
TRBV28 ASSLPFTDRGPETQY
TRBV28 ATQRDLTDTQY
TRBV6-1 TSSDGGTSVQETQY
TRBV7-9 ASSFGVYNSPLH
TRBV11-2 ASSRTSGFNEQF
TRBV20-1 SASPFSYNEQF
TRBV5-1 ASSLGARVTYNEQF
TRBV6-1 ASSEEAGQKNEQY
TRBV24-1 ATSESTGQYHNEQF
TRBV6-1 ASSFRDSRNQPQH
TRBV6-2/TRBV6-3 ASSYQPGRYEQY
TRBV10-3 AISVPQREGTVVIGYEQY
TRBV14 ASSLSGEGGEQF
TRBV12-5 ASGWDQAQY
TRBV11-3 ASSLGTLQSQETQY
TRBV10-3 AIQEGNTEAF
TRBV20-1 SARGSGSINEQY